The rows below give T cell receptor beta chains drawn from one sample of a study of shared clonotypes between healthy human individuals. Sequencing was performed with immunoSEQ multiplex PCR; in TCRdb, only in-frame clones are kept and a portion is missing. Of over a million clones in the sample, around 76% were seen once. The sequenced material came from memory CD4+ T cells sorted from blood. The receptors originated from a young man in good health. Each CDR3 is given without its conserved first and last residue.

j_call,v_call,cdr3_aa
TRBJ1-4,TRBV27,ASSMAGVGEKLF
TRBJ1-2,TRBV27,ASSLEGARGYT
TRBJ2-1,TRBV10-3,AISGREAGVYNEQF
TRBJ1-6,TRBV30,AWNQGAGSPLH
TRBJ2-7,TRBV2,ASSDRGTRMYEQY
TRBJ1-5,TRBV6-1,ASSEQVRPNQPQH
TRBJ2-1,TRBV30,ALRGSGTYNEQF
TRBJ2-7,TRBV18,ASSPDSGPYEQY
TRBJ1-1,TRBV19,ASSFGSLNTEAF
TRBJ1-2,TRBV18,ASSRGGDYGYT
TRBJ2-7,TRBV19,ASSPNLVVQY
TRBJ2-6,TRBV11-2,ASSLGASPSGANVLT
TRBJ2-5,TRBV30,AWRQGLAVQETQY
TRBJ1-6,TRBV10-2,ASSDGSGFGSPLH
TRBJ2-2,TRBV5-1,ASSLVGMDTGELF
TRBJ2-3,TRBV30,AYLREVKLAPSTDTQY
TRBJ2-3,TRBV30,ASTSGSTDTQY
TRBJ2-5,TRBV27,ASRNAGTGLEQY
TRBJ2-5,TRBV10-3,AISDHRPGQGQAETQY
TRBJ1-1,TRBV6-1,ASSEKGMNTEAF
TRBJ2-3,TRBV9,ASSGGAVGTDTQY
TRBJ1-2,TRBV19,ASSGRQGYGYT
TRBJ1-1,TRBV29-1,SVEWGLNTEAF
TRBJ1-2,TRBV9,ASSAGSGAGENYGYT
TRBJ2-5,TRBV19,ASSIRGETQY
TRBJ2-5,TRBV7-2,ASSRFGPQETQY
TRBJ1-1,TRBV5-1,ASSLGVGWDTEAF
TRBJ2-1,TRBV7-2,ASSLRASVATEQF
TRBJ2-7,TRBV7-2,ASSLRGGSAFYEQY
TRBJ1-2,TRBV5-5,ASSLAGLFYGYT
TRBJ2-5,TRBV5-4,ASSWRGLAGPQETQY
TRBJ2-1,TRBV7-6,ASSLGNAGNYNEQF